The T cell receptor (beta chain) under discussion was sequenced for a study of identical twins. One entry per CDR3 protein, called by TCRdb with MiXCR from the 5' RACE reads. The sample includes some 1,600,000 distinct CDR3 sequences, less than 35% seen only once; the top ten take 0.27%. Trimming removed 4 bases at V and 6 bases at J, with 9 bases between. The CDR3 sequence is 12 residues long. CDR1 is MDHEN and CDR2 is SYDVKM in the germline V gene. Study conclusions and caveats: In monozygotic twins, models underestimated the sharing of out-of-frame TCR alpha.

As to this clonotype: Its antigen is undetermined.

This sequence joins TRBV28 and TRBJ1-2; D uncertain. The material sequenced was cord blood. The clonotype was recovered from a newborn girl in good health. The CDR3 nucleotides read TGTGCCAGCAGTTCCTCCCGACATGGCTACACCTTC. Protein product: CASSSSRHGYTF.